Listed below are T cell receptor beta chains from one sample, sequenced in a study of molecular identifiers for immune sequencing clone quantification. One entry per CDR3 protein results from TCRdb running MiXCR on the PCR reads. The sample holds about 640,000 distinct CDR3 sequences, about 20% seen once. Sequenced: naive CD8+ T cells from blood, with Jurkat cell RNA spiked in. The origin of the receptors is a human donor in good health. Some libraries in this study had Jurkat cell RNA spiked in. Both conserved end residues are part of each CDR3. The D gene is left open where the match is weak. Part of the rows lack a size; the others show once, few, many or a class for expanded clones.

V	size	J	D	CDR3	DNA
TRBV23-1	.	TRBJ2-3	TRBD1	CASSHPDRDTQYF	TGCGCCAGCAGTCACCCGGACAGGGATACGCAGTATTTT
TRBV3-1	many	TRBJ2-5	TRBD2	CASSQVLAGVEETQYF	TGTGCCAGCAGCCAAGTCCTAGCGGGAGTTGAAGAGACCCAGTACTTC
TRBV5-1	.	TRBJ2-3	.	CASSLGEGVETDTQYF	TGCGCCAGCAGCTTGGGGGAAGGGGTTGAGACAGATACGCAGTATTTT
TRBV20-1	few	TRBJ2-7	.	CSAIGLRDINYEQYF	TGCAGTGCTATTGGTTTGCGGGACATAAACTACGAGCAGTACTTC
TRBV12-3/TRBV12-4	.	TRBJ2-7	.	CASSPQGYSYEQYF	TGTGCCAGCAGTCCACAGGGTTACTCCTACGAGCAGTACTTC
TRBV11-2	.	TRBJ1-5	.	CASSNAYNQPQHF	TGTGCCAGCAGCAACGCTTACAATCAGCCCCAGCATTTT
TRBV24-1	many	TRBJ2-2	.	CATSDLEAGELFF	TGTGCCACCAGTGATTTGGAAGCCGGGGAGCTGTTTTTT
TRBV4-3	many	TRBJ2-7	TRBD1	CASSQGTGSLSYEQYF	TGCGCCAGCAGCCAAGGGACAGGATCCCTTTCCTACGAGCAGTACTTC
TRBV7-9	many	TRBJ2-1	.	CASSPLGGDIYNEQFF	TGTGCCAGCAGTCCCTTGGGCGGGGACATCTACAATGAGCAGTTCTTC
TRBV12-3/TRBV12-4	many	TRBJ2-5	TRBD1	CASSHRGRETQYF	TGTGCCAGCAGTCACAGGGGGCGAGAGACCCAGTACTTC
TRBV29-1	many	TRBJ2-3	.	CSVVRGPSTDTQYF	TGCAGCGTTGTAAGGGGTCCTAGCACAGATACGCAGTATTTT
TRBV27	.	TRBJ2-7	.	CASSLRAGHEQYF	TGTGCCAGCAGTTTAAGGGCCGGACACGAGCAGTACTTC
TRBV24-1	many	TRBJ2-2	.	CATSGGTSNTGELFF	TGTGCCACCAGTGGCGGTACCTCGAACACCGGGGAGCTGTTTTTT
TRBV27	.	TRBJ2-7	.	CASSLSPPYEQYF	TGTGCCAGCAGTTTATCTCCCCCCTACGAGCAGTACTTC
TRBV6-5	many	TRBJ2-3	.	CASSDGLGGDTQYF	TGTGCCAGCAGTGACGGGTTAGGTGGAGATACGCAGTATTTT
TRBV28	.	TRBJ2-1	TRBD1	CASTIDRDPYNERFF	TGTGCCAGCACCATAGACAGGGACCCCTACAATGAGCGGTTCTTC
TRBV28	many	TRBJ2-5	.	CATSGVRETQYF	TGTGCCACCTCGGGAGTCCGTGAGACCCAGTACTTC
TRBV12-3/TRBV12-4	many	TRBJ2-3	TRBD2	CASKNLAGGLHTQYF	TGTGCCAGCAAAAATCTAGCGGGGGGGCTTCATACGCAGTATTTT
TRBV25-1	many	TRBJ2-7	TRBD1	CASSEGQGGPYEQYF	TGTGCCAGCAGTGAGGGACAGGGGGGTCCCTACGAGCAGTACTTC
TRBV24-1	.	TRBJ2-1	TRBD2	CATSDKGLAGGWDNGQFF	TGTGCCACCAGTGATAAGGGACTAGCGGGGGGCTGGGACAATGGGCAGTTCTTC
TRBV5-6	many	TRBJ1-1	TRBD1	CASSIGTGQAFF	TGTGCCAGCAGCATCGGGACAGGCCAAGCTTTCTTT
TRBV7-2	many	TRBJ2-5	.	CASRGGYEETQYF	TGTGCCAGCAGAGGAGGTTATGAAGAGACCCAGTACTTC
TRBV20-1	many	TRBJ2-3	.	CSARENGGGPDTQYF	TGCAGTGCTAGAGAGAATGGGGGGGGGCCTGATACGCAGTATTTT
TRBV7-8	.	TRBJ2-3	.	CVSSLYPSTDTQYF	TGTGTCAGCAGCTTGTACCCTAGCACAGATACGCAGTATTTT
TRBV25-1	many	TRBJ2-7	.	CASSEFTDEQYF	TGTGCCAGCAGTGAATTTACGGACGAGCAGTACTTC
TRBV4-3	.	TRBJ2-3	.	CASSPQAFSTDTQYF	TGCGCCAGCAGCCCACAGGCGTTCTCCACAGATACGCAGTATTTT
TRBV6-2/TRBV6-3	many	TRBJ2-2	.	CASSLTGSNTGELFF	TGTGCCAGCAGTCTGACAGGTTCGAACACCGGGGAGCTGTTTTTT
TRBV29-1	many	TRBJ1-3	.	CSVELRLGNTIYF	TGCAGCGTTGAGTTAAGGCTTGGAAACACCATATATTTT
TRBV9	many	TRBJ2-5	TRBD2	CASSVEGLAEQETQYF	TGTGCCAGCAGCGTAGAGGGACTAGCGGAACAAGAGACCCAGTACTTC
TRBV19	.	TRBJ2-5	.	CASSIATGQETQYF	TGTGCCAGTAGTATAGCCACGGGCCAAGAGACCCAGTACTTC
TRBV12-3/TRBV12-4	.	TRBJ1-5	.	CAGSYRDNNQLQHF	TGTGCCGGCTCGTACCGGGACAACAATCAGCTCCAGCATTTT